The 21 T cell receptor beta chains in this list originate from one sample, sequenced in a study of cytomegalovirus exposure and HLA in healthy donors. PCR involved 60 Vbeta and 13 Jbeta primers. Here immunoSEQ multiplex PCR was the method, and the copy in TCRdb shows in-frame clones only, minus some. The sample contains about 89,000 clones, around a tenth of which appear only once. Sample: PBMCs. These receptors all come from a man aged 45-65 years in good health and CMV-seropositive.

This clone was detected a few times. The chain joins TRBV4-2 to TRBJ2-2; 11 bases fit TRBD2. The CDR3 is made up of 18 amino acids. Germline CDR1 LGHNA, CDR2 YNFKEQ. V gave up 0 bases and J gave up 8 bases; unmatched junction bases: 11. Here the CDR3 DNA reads TGTGCCAGCAGCCAAGATCTGTGGCTAGCGGGAGGAGCGGGGGAGCTGTTTTTT. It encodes CASSQDLWLAGGAGELFF.

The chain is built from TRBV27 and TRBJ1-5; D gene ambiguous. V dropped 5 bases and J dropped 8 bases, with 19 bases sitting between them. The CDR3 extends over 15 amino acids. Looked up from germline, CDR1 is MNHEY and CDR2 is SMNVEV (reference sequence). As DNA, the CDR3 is TGTGCCAGCAGTCCCCTCCCCCGGGATAGAGAGCCCCAGCATTTT. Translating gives CASSPLPRDREPQHF.

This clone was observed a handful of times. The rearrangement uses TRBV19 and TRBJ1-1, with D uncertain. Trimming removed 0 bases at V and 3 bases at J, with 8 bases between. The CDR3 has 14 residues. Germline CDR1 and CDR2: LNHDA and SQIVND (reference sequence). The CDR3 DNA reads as TGTGCCAGTAGTATAGACCGGGGAGACACTGAAGCTTTCTTT. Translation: CASSIDRGDTEAFF.

The CDR3 protein is CASTINQRNNQPQHF. The CDR3 DNA is TGTGCCAGTACTATTAATCAGAGGAATAATCAGCCCCAGCATTTT. V gene TRBV19 combines with J gene TRBJ1-5; D is ambiguous. CDR1 and CDR2 from the germline V gene are LNHDA and SQIVND (reference sequence). CDR3 size: 15 residues. V lost 7 bases and J lost 4, with 17 bases in between.

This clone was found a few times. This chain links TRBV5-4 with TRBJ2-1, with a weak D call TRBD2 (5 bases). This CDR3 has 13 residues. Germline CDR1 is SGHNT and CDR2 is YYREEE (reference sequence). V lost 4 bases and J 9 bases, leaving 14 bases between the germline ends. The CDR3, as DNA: TGTGCCAGCAGCCCGGTGGGAGTCTCTGAGCAGTTCTTC. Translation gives CASSPVGVSEQFF.

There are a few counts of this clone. DNA for the CDR3: TGTGCCAGCAGCAAACCGGGACAGTTCTACAATGAGCAGTTCTTC. The encoded protein is CASSKPGQFYNEQFF. The V call is TRBV11-3, the J call TRBJ2-1; 7 positions match TRBD1. V trimming: 5 bases; J trimming: 3 bases; junction bases outside the gene matches: 7. The CDR3 totals 15 residues. Germline CDR1 SGHNT, CDR2 YENEEA.

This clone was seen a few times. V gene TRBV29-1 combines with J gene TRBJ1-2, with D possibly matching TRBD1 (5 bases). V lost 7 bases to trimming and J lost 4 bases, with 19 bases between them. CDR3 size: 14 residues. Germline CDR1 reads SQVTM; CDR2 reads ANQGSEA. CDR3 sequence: CSARFPGPGYGYTF. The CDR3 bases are TGCAGCGCCCGATTTCCAGGGCCGGGCTATGGCTACACCTTC. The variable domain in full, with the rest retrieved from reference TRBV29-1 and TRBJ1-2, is SAVISQKPSRDICQRGTSLTIQCQVDSQVTMMFWYRQQPGQSLTLIATANQGSEATYESGFVIDKFPISRPNLTFSTLTVSNMSPEDSSIYLCSARFPGPGYGYTFGSGTRLTVV.

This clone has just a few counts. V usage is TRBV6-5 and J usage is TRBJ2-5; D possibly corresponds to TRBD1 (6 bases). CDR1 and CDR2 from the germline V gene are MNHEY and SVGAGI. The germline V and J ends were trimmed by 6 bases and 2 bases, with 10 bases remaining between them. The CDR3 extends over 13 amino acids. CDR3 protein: CASSSGQQETQYF. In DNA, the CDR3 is TGTGCCAGCAGCTCGGGACAACAAGAGACCCAGTACTTC.

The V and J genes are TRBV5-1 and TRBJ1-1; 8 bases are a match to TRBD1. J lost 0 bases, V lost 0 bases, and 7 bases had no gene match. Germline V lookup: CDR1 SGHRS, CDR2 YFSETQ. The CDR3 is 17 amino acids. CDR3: CASSLATRQGLNTEAFF. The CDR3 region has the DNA TGCGCCAGCAGCTTGGCCACTCGACAGGGGTTGAACACTGAAGCTTTCTTT.

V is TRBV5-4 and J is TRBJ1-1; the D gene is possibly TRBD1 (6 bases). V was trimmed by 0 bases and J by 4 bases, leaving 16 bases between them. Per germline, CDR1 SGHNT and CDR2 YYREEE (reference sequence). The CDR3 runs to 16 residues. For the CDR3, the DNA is TGTGCCAGCAGCTTGGGTCAGGGGCTCGGTTTCACTGAAGCTTTCTTT. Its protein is CASSLGQGLGFTEAFF.

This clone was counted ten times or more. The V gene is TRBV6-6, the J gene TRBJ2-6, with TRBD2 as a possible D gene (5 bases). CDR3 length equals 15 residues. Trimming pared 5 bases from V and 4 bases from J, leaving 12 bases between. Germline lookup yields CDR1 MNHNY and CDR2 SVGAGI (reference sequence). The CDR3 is CASSAPGVGANVLTF. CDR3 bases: TGTGCCAGCAGTGCCCCCGGGGTCGGGGCCAACGTCCTGACTTTC.

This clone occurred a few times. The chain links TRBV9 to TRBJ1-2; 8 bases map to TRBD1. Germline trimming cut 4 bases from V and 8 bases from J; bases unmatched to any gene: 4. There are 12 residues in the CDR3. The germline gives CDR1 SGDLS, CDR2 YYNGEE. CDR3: CASSTGTGGYTF. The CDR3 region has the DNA TGTGCCAGCAGCACAGGGACAGGCGGCTACACCTTC.

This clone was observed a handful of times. This CDR3 reads CASNQPYSREGQETQYF. In nucleotides, the CDR3 is TGTGCCAGCAACCAGCCGTACTCGCGGGAGGGCCAGGAGACCCAGTACTTC. The rearrangement uses TRBV7-6 and TRBJ2-5; TRBD2 agrees at 9 bases. V shed 7 bases, J shed 5 bases, and the junction held 17 bases outside the gene matches. Looked up from germline, CDR1 is SGHVS and CDR2 is FNYEAQ. This CDR3 is built from 17 residues.

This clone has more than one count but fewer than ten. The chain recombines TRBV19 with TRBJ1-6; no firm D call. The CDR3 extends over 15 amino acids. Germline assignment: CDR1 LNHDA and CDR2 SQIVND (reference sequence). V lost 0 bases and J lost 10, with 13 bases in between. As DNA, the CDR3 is TGTGCCAGTAGTATAGAGCGGGGTGTAGGGTCACCCCTCCACTTT. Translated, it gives CASSIERGVGSPLHF.

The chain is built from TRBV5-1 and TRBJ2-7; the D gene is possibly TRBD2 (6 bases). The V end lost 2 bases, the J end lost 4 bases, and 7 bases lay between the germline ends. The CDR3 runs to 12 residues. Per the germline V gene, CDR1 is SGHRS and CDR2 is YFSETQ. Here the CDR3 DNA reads TGCGCCAGCAGCTTCGGAGGGTACGAGCAGTACTTC. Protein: CASSFGGYEQYF.

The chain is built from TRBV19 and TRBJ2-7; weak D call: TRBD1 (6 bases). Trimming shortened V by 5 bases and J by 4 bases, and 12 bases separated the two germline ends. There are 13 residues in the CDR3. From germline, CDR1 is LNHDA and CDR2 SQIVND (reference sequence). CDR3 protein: CASSLGQRYEQYF. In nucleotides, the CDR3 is TGTGCCAGTAGTCTCGGACAGCGTTACGAGCAGTACTTC.

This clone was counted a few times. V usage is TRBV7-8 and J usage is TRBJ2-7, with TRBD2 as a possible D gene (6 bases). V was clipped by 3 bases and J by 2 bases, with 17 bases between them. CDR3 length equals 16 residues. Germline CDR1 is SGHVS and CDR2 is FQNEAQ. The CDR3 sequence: CASSFPRDSGPYEQYF. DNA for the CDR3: TGTGCCAGCAGCTTCCCTCGGGATAGCGGACCCTACGAGCAGTACTTC. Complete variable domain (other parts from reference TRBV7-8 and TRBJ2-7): GAGVSQSPRYKVAKRGQDVALRCDPISGHVSLFWYQQALGQGPEFLTYFQNEAQLDKSGLPSDRFFAERPEGSVSTLKIQRTQQEDSAVYLCASSFPRDSGPYEQYFGPGTRLTVT.

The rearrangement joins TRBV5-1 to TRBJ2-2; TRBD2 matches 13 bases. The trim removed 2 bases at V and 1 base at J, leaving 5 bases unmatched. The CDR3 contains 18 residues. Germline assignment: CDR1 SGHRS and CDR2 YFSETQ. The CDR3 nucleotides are TGCGCCAGCAGCTTAAGACTAGCGGGAGGAGTGAACACCGGGGAGCTGTTTTTT. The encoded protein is CASSLRLAGGVNTGELFF.

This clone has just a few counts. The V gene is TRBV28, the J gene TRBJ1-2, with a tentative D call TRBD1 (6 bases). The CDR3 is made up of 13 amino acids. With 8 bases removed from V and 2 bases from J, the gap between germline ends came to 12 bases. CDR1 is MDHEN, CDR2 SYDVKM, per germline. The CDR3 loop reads CASSLGTNYGYTF. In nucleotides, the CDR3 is TGTGCCAGCTCCCTGGGGACAAACTATGGCTACACCTTC.

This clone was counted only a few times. The CDR3 loop is CASSERGGTEAFF. The CDR3 coding sequence is TGTGCCAGCAGTGAAAGGGGGGGCACTGAAGCTTTCTTT. This chain uses TRBV6-1 with TRBJ1-1, with a tentative D call TRBD1 (6 bases). The length of the CDR3 is 13 residues. Germline V gives CDR1 MNHNS, CDR2 SASEGT. V was trimmed by 2 bases and J by 4 bases, leaving 8 bases between them.

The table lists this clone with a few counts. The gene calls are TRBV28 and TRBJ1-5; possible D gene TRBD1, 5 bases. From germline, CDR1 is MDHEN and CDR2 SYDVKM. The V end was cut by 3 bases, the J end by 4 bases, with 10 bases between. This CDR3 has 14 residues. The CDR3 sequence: CASSLRDRNQPQHF. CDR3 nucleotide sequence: TGTGCCAGCAGTTTGCGGGACCGGAATCAGCCCCAGCATTTT.